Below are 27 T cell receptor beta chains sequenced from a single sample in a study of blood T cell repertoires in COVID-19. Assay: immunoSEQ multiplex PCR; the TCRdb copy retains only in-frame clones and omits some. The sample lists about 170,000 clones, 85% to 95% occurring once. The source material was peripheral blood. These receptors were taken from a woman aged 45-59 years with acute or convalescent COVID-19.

This chain's CDR3 is CASLDRGTSGANVLTF. The CDR3 region has the DNA TGCGCCAGTTTGGACAGGGGTACCTCTGGGGCCAACGTCCTGACTTTC. This rearrangement joins TRBV5-1 to TRBJ2-6, with 9 bases lining up with TRBD1. Germline loops: CDR1 SGHRS, CDR2 YFSETQ. The CDR3 loop spans 16 amino acids. The junction had 6 bases not matched to a gene; V was cut back by 8 bases and J by 0 bases.

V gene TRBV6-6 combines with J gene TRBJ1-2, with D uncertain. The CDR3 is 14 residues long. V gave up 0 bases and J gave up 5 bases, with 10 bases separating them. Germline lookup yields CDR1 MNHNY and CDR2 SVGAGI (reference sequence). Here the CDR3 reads CASSYSNSLYGYTF. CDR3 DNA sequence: TGTGCCAGCAGTTACTCGAACAGTCTATATGGCTACACCTTC.

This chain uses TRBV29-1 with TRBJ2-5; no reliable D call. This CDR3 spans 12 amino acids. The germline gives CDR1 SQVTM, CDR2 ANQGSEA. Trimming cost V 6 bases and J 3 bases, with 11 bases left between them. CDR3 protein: CSVYGHEETQYF. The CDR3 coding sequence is TGCAGCGTCTACGGTCACGAAGAGACCCAGTACTTC.

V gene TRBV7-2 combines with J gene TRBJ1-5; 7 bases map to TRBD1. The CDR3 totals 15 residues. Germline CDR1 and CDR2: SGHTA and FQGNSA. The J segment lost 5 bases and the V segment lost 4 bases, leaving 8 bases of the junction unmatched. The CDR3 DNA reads TGTGCCAGCAGCTCCACAGGGGCGCATCATCAGCCCCAGCATTTT. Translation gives CASSSTGAHHQPQHF.

This CDR3 is CASSPGQGGQPQHF. The CDR3 coding sequence is TGTGCCAGCTCACCAGGACAGGGAGGTCAGCCCCAGCATTTT. The chain is built from TRBV18 and TRBJ1-5; TRBD1 agrees at 8 bases. In germline, CDR1 is KGHSH, CDR2 LQKENI. The CDR3 consists of 14 residues. With 2 bases clipped from V and 6 bases from J, the junction kept 3 bases outside the gene matches.

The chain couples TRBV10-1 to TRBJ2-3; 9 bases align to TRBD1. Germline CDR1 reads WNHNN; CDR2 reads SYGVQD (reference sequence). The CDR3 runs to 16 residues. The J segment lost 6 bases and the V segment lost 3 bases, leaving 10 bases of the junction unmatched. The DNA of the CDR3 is TGCGCCAGCAGTGAAATGACAGGGGGTTTATTCGATACGCAGTATTTT. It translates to CASSEMTGGLFDTQYF.

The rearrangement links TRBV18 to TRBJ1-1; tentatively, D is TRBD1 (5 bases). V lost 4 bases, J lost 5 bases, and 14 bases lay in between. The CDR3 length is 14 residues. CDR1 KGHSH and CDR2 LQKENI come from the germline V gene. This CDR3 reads CASSLPRVGTEAFF. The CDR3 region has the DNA TGTGCCAGCTCACTCCCCAGGGTGGGAACTGAAGCTTTCTTT.

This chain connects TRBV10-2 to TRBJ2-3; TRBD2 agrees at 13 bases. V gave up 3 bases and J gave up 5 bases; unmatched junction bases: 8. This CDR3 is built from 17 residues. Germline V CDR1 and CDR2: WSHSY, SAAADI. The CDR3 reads CASSDTGTSGELDTQYF. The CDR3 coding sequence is TGCGCCAGCAGTGACACCGGGACTAGCGGGGAATTAGATACGCAGTATTTT.

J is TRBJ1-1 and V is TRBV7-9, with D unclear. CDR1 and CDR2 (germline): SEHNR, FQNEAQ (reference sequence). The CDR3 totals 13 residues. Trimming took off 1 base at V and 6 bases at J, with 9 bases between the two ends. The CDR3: CASSLVLSSEAFF. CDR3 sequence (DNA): TGTGCCAGCAGCTTAGTACTTTCATCTGAAGCTTTCTTT.

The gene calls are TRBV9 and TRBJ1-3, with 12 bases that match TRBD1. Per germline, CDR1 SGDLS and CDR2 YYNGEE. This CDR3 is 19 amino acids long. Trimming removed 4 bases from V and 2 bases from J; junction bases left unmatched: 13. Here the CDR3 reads CASSPRGTGGLLAGNTIYF. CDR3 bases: TGTGCCAGCAGCCCTAGAGGGACAGGGGGCTTATTAGCTGGAAACACCATATATTTT.

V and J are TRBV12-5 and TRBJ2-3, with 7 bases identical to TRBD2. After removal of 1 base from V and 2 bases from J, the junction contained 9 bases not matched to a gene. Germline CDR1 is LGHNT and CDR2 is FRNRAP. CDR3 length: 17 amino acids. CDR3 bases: TGTGCTAGTGGTTTGGCCACCCCGGCGGGGGTCACAGATACGCAGTATTTT. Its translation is CASGLATPAGVTDTQYF.

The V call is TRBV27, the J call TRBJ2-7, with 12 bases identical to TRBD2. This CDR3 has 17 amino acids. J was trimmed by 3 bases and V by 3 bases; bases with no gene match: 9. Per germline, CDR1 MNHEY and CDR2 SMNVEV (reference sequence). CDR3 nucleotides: TGTGCCAGCAGTTTGGCCCCGCCGACTAGCGGGAGCTACGAGCAGTACTTC. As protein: CASSLAPPTSGSYEQYF.

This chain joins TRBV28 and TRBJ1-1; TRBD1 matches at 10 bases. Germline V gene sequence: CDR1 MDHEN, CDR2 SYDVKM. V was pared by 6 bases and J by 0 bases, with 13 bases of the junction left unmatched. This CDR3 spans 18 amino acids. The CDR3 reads CASSLASGTGVMNTEAFF. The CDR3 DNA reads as TGTGCCAGCAGCCTTGCTTCCGGGACAGGGGTCATGAACACTGAAGCTTTCTTT.

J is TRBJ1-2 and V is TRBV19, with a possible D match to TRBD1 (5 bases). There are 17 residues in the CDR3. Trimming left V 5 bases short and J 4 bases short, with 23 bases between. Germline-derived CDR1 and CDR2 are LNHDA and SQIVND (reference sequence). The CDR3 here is CASSPTGGSDKVYGYTF. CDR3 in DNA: TGTGCCAGTAGTCCGACGGGTGGTTCGGACAAGGTCTATGGCTACACCTTC.

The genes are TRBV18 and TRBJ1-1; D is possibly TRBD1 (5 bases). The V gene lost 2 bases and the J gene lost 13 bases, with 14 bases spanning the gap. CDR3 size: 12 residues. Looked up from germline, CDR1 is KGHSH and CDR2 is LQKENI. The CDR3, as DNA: TGTGCCAGCTCACCAGAGAAGGGGCCAGGTTTCTTT. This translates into CASSPEKGPGFF.

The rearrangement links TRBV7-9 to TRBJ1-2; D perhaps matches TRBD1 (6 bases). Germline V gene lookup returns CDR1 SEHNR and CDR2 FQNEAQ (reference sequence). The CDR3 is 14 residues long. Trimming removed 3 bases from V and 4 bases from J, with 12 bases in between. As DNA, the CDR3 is TGTGCCAGCAGCTTGAGGGGGAAGGCCTATGGCTACACCTTC. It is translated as CASSLRGKAYGYTF.

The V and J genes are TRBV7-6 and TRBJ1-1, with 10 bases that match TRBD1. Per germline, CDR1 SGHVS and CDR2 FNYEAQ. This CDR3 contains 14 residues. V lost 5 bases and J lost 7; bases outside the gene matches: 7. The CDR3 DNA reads TGTGCCAGCAGCAACGGGGACAGGGGATTTGAAGCTTTCTTT. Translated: CASSNGDRGFEAFF.

The CDR3 loop is CASSTNAVRSAEAFF. CDR3 in DNA: TGTGCCAGTAGTACAAACGCGGTGCGGTCGGCTGAAGCTTTCTTT. This chain joins TRBV19 and TRBJ1-1; D is unresolved. Germline V gene sequence: CDR1 LNHDA, CDR2 SQIVND (reference sequence). This CDR3 comprises 15 residues. V shed 4 bases and J shed 6 bases, with 18 bases lying between them.

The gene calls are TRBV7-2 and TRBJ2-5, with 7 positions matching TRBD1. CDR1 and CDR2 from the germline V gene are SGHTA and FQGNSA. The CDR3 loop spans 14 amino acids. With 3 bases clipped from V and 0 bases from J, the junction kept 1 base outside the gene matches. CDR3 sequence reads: CASSLTGNQETQYF. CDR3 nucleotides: TGTGCCAGCAGCTTGACAGGGAACCAAGAGACCCAGTACTTC.

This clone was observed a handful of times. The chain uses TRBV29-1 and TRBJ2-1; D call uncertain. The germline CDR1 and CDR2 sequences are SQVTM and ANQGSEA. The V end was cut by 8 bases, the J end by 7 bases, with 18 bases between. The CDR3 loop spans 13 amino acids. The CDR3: CSHNRVLGNEQFF. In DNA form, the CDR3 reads TGCAGCCACAACAGAGTCCTTGGGAATGAGCAGTTCTTC.

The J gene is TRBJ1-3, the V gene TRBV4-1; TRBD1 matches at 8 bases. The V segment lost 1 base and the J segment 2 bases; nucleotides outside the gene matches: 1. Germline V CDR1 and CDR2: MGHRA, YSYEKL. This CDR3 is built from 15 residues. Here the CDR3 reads CASSQAGGAGNTIYF. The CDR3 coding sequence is TGCGCCAGCAGCCAAGCAGGGGGCGCTGGAAACACCATATATTTT.

The CDR3 protein is CASSPLGVQETQYF. The CDR3 DNA is TGTGCCAGCAGCCCCCTCGGGGTCCAAGAGACCCAGTACTTC. The chain uses TRBV28 and TRBJ2-5; tentatively, D is TRBD2 (5 bases). V gave up 6 bases and J gave up 1 base, with 12 bases separating them. The CDR3 loop spans 14 amino acids. Germline V gene lookup returns CDR1 MDHEN and CDR2 SYDVKM. The whole variable domain, filled in from reference TRBV28 and TRBJ2-5, reads DVKVTQSSRYLVKRTGEKVFLECVQDMDHENMFWYRQDPGLGLRLIYFSYDVKMKEKGDIPEGYSVSREKKERFSLILESASTNQTSMYLCASSPLGVQETQYFGPGTRLLVL.

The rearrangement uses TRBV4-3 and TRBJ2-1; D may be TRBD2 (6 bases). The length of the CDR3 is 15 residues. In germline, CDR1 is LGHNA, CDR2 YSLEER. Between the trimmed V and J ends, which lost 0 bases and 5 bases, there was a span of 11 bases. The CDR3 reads CASSQDSSDNNEQFF. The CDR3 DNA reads TGCGCCAGCAGCCAAGATTCTAGCGATAACAATGAGCAGTTCTTC.

CDR3 amino acids: CAWRWDSGSTEAFF. The CDR3 DNA reads as TGTGCCTGGCGTTGGGACAGCGGATCCACTGAAGCTTTCTTT. The rearrangement uses TRBV30 and TRBJ1-1, with 7 nucleotides matching TRBD1. The CDR3 is 14 residues long. J was trimmed by 4 bases and V by 5 bases; bases with no gene match: 10. Germline values: CDR1 GTSNPN, CDR2 SVGIG (reference sequence). The full variable domain, in which reference TRBV30 and TRBJ1-1 provide the parts outside the CDR3, is SQTIHQWPATLVQPVGSPLSLECTVEGTSNPNLYWYRQAAGRGLQLLFYSVGIGQISSEVPQNLSASRPQDRQFILSSKKLLLSDSGFYLCAWRWDSGSTEAFFGQGTRLTVV.

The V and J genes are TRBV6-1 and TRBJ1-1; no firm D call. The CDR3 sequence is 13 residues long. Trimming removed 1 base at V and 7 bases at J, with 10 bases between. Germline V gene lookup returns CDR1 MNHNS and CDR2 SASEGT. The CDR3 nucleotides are TGTGCCAGCAGTGAAGAATGGCGGCTTGAAGCTTTCTTT. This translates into CASSEEWRLEAFF.

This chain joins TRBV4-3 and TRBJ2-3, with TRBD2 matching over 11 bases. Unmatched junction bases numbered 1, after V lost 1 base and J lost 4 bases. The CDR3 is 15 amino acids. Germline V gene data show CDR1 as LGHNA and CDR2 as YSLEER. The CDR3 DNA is TGCGCCAGCAGCCAAGGTAGCGGGAGGGCAGATACGCAGTATTTT. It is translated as CASSQGSGRADTQYF.

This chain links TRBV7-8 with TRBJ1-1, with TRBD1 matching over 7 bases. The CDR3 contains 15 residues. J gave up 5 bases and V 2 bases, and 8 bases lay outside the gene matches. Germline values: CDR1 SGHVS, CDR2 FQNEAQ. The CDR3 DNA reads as TGTGCCAGCAGCTTACCAGGGGGTATTAAGACTGAAGCTTTCTTT. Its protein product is CASSLPGGIKTEAFF.